This paragraph reports one T cell receptor (beta chain). The source of the sample is a study of cytotoxic CD8 clonotypes in ibrutinib-treated CLL. Germline CDR1 is WSHSY and CDR2 is SAAADI. The length of the CDR3 is 14 residues. Trimming left V 3 bases short and J 3 bases short, with 12 bases between. Assay: immunoSEQ multiplex PCR; the TCRdb copy retains only in-frame clones and omits some. The table includes roughly 49,000 clones, approximately 87% detected once. The clonotype comes from a human donor with chronic lymphocytic leukemia. Sequences were derived from PBMCs, sampled after 24 months of ibrutinib treatment. V gene TRBV10-2 combines with J gene TRBJ2-7; the D gene is possibly TRBD2 (6 bases). For the CDR3, the DNA is TGCGCCAGCAGTGATGGGTGGCGGGGCTACGAGCAGTACTTC. Protein: CASSDGWRGYEQYF.